A selection of T cell receptor beta chains follows, all from one sample in a study of T-cell reconstitution after alpha-beta-depleted transplantation in children. Each CDR3 protein is one row after TCRdb ran MiXCR on the PCR reads. The table has 450,000 to 600,000 distinct CDR3 sequences, approximately 13% seen once. Material: PBMCs, mostly from graft donor cells, obtained 360 days after TCRalphabeta/CD19-depleted stem cell transplant. These receptors all stem from a male patient between 5 and 17 years old who had a stem cell transplant for acute myeloid leukemia, so the T cells may come from the graft donor. CDR3s include the opening cysteine and the closing phenylalanine or tryptophan. Each record gives: J gene, V gene, D gene, clone size, CDR3 DNA, CDR3 protein. D genes are given only for firm matches. Not all rows give a size; the values are once, few, many and, for expanded clones, a class.

TRBJ2-3,TRBV27,.,.,TGTGCCAGCAGTTTTATCGGGGGTTCTAGCACAGATACGCAGTATTTT,CASSFIGGSSTDTQYF
TRBJ2-1,TRBV5-1,.,.,TGCGCCAGCAGCATCCGGGACATATCCTACAATGAGCAGTTCTTC,CASSIRDISYNEQFF
TRBJ1-1,TRBV13,.,many,TGTGCCAGCAGCTTTGGGACAAGTGAAGCTTTCTTT,CASSFGTSEAFF
TRBJ2-5,TRBV14,.,many,TGTGCCAGCAGCCCCCGGACTCCACAAGAGACCCAGTACTTC,CASSPRTPQETQYF
TRBJ2-2,TRBV21-1,.,few,TGTGCCAGCAGCAAAGAAGAGGCAGGGGGCGCGGGGGAGCTGTTTTTT,CASSKEEAGGAGELFF
TRBJ2-2,TRBV7-2,.,.,TGTGCCAGCAGCCGGACTGTTCACGCGAACACCGGGGAGCTGTTTTTT,CASSRTVHANTGELFF
TRBJ2-3,TRBV10-3,.,few,TGTGCCATCGGTACGGGGGCACAGCGGTTCACAGATACGCAGTATTTT,CAIGTGAQRFTDTQYF
TRBJ2-1,TRBV29-1,TRBD2,.,TGCAGCGTTGGAAGACTAGCGGGAGGCCCCAATGAGCAGTTCTTC,CSVGRLAGGPNEQFF
TRBJ1-1,TRBV29-1,.,.,TGCAGCGTTGGGGAATGGGGAACTGAAGCTTTCTTT,CSVGEWGTEAFF
TRBJ2-1,TRBV7-9,TRBD2,.,TGTGCCCCAAGGGGACTAGCGGGAGGTACCGACAATGAGCAGTTCTTC,CAPRGLAGGTDNEQFF
TRBJ1-1,TRBV7-9,.,.,TGTGCCAGCAGCTTCTTGGTAGGGGGGCGAGTCACTGAAGCTTTCTTT,CASSFLVGGRVTEAFF
TRBJ1-4,TRBV25-1,TRBD1,few,TGTGCCAGCAGTGACCCCGGGACAGGGGTCGGAGGCGCTAATGAAAAACTGTTTTTT,CASSDPGTGVGGANEKLFF
TRBJ2-3,TRBV3-1,TRBD2,.,TGTGCCAGCAGCACAAGCGGGACGCGAGATACGCAGTATTTT,CASSTSGTRDTQYF
TRBJ2-2,TRBV6-5,TRBD2,few,TGTGCCAGCAGTTACGGGCTAGCGGCCTTGGGGGGGGAGCTGTTTTTT,CASSYGLAALGGELFF
TRBJ2-1,TRBV3-1,.,many,TGTGCCAGCAGCTCTCGGTACCCTCTAGGGGATGAGCAGTTCTTC,CASSSRYPLGDEQFF
TRBJ2-1,TRBV20-1,TRBD2,few,TGCAGTGCTAGAGATGGTGGCGGGAGGGCAGGATTTGAGCAGTTCTTC,CSARDGGGRAGFEQFF
TRBJ2-1,TRBV7-2,.,.,TGTGCCAGCAGCTTAGTGGCGTATAGTGAGCAGTTCTTC,CASSLVAYSEQFF
TRBJ2-3,TRBV18,.,.,TGTGCCAGCTCACCACCGTGGGCAGATACGCAGTATTTT,CASSPPWADTQYF
TRBJ2-2,TRBV25-1,.,many,TGTGCCAGCAGTGAATATGTACAGGGAAACACCGGGGAGCTGTTTTTT,CASSEYVQGNTGELFF
TRBJ2-3,TRBV29-1,.,few,TGCAGCGCGGATACGCAGTATTTT,CSADTQYF
TRBJ2-1,TRBV28,TRBD2,.,TGTGCCAGCAGACGGACTAGCGGAGGGTTGCTACTACCTAGCAATGAGCAGTTCTTC,CASRRTSGGLLLPSNEQFF
TRBJ2-7,TRBV10-3,.,few,TGTGCCATCAGTGTAGGGGCAGGGAGCTCCTACGAGCAGTACTTC,CAISVGAGSSYEQYF
TRBJ1-2,TRBV5-1,.,.,TGCGCCAGCGGGACCTTAAATGGCTACACCTTC,CASGTLNGYTF
TRBJ2-5,TRBV5-6,TRBD2,.,TGTGCCAGCAGCTCCCAAGCACTACTAGCGGGAGTCGAAGAGACCCAGTACTTC,CASSSQALLAGVEETQYF
TRBJ2-1,TRBV12-3/TRBV12-4,.,few,TGTGCCAGCAGTTTAAACGGAGCTATCGACAATGAGCAGTTCTTC,CASSLNGAIDNEQFF
TRBJ2-7,TRBV29-1,TRBD1,many,TGCAGCGGGGGGACAGGTCGGTCCTACGAGCAGTACTTC,CSGGTGRSYEQYF
TRBJ2-4,TRBV7-9,.,.,TGTGCCAGCAGCCCGGATGAAAACATTCAGTACTTC,CASSPDENIQYF